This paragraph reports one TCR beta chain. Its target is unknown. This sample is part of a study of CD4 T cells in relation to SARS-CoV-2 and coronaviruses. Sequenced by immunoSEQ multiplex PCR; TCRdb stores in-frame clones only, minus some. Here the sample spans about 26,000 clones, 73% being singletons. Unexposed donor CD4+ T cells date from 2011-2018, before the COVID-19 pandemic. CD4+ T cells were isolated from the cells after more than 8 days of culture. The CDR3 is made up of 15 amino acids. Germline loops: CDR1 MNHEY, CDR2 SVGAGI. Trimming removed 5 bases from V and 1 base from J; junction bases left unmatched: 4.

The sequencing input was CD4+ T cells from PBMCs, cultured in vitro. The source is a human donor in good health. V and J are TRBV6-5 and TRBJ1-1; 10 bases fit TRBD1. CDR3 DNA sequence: TGTGCCAGCAGTCCCGGGACAGGGGCGAACACTGAAGCTTTCTTT. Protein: CASSPGTGANTEAFF.